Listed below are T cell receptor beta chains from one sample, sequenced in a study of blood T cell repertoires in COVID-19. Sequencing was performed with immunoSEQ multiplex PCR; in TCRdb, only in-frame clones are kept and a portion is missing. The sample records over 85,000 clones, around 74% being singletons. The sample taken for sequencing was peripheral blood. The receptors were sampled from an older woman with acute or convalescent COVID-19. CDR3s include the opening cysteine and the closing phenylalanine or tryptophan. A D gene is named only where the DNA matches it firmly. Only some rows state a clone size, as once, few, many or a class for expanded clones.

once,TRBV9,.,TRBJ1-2,TGTGCCAGCACCAACCCCGGGGGCTACACCTTC,CASTNPGGYTF
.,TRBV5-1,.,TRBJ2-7,TGCGCCAGCAGCAAGGGGGACTACGAGCAGTACTTC,CASSKGDYEQYF
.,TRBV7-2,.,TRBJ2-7,TGTGCCAGCAGCGTGATCAGGGGCCCTAGCTCCTACGAGCAGTACTTC,CASSVIRGPSSYEQYF
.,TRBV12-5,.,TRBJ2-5,TGTGCTAGTGGGTATTACTTCCAGGGTAGGGGCCAAGAGACCCAGTACTTC,CASGYYFQGRGQETQYF
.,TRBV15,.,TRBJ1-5,TGTGCCACCAGCAGAGATCCCAGAGAGGGCCAGCCCCAGCATTTT,CATSRDPREGQPQHF
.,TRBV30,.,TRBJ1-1,TGTGCCTGGAGTTCGCGAGCGAACACTGAAGCTTTCTTT,CAWSSRANTEAFF
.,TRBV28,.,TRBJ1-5,TGTGCCAGCAGTGGGGCACAGCTTTATAATCAGCCCCAGCATTTT,CASSGAQLYNQPQHF
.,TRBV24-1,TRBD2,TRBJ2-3,TGTGCCACCAGCCCCGGTCCCAGCGGGGGGGCAGATACGCAGTATTTT,CATSPGPSGGADTQYF
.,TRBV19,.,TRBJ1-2,TGTGCCAGTAGTTTGACAGCAGCCCATAGCCCCTTCGACTACACCTTC,CASSLTAAHSPFDYTF
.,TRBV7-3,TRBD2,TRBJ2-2,TGTGCCAGCAGGCGGGGACTAGCGACCGGGGAGCTGTTTTTT,CASRRGLATGELFF
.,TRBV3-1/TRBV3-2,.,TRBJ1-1,TGTGCCAGCAGCCAACGGCCGGGGGGGAACACTGAAGCTTTCTTT,CASSQRPGGNTEAFF
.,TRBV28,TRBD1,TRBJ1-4,TGTGCCAGCAGCTCTCCAGGGGGCTCGAGGGAAAAACTGTTTTTT,CASSSPGGSREKLFF
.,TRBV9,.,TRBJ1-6,TGTGCCAGGAAGATAGGTGAGGGGGATAATTCACCCCTCCACTTT,CARKIGEGDNSPLHF
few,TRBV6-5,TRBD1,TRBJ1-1,TGTGCCAGCAGGGCGGACAGGGGAGGAACTGAAGCTTTCTTT,CASRADRGGTEAFF
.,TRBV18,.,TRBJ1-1,TGTGCCAGCTCACCCCGGGGTTTAGAAGCTTTCTTT,CASSPRGLEAFF
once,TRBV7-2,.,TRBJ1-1,TGTGCCAGCAGCTTACGACAGATGAACACTGAAGCTTTCTTT,CASSLRQMNTEAFF
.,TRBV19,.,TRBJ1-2,TGTGCCAGTAGTATAGATCCCGGTCTCCCTGGGGCCAATAACTATGGCTACACCTTC,CASSIDPGLPGANNYGYTF
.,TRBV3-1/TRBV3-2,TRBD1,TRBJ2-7,TGTGCCAGCAGCCGTAGGGACAGGCAAGCCGAGCAGTACTTC,CASSRRDRQAEQYF
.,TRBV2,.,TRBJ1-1,TGTGCCAGCAGTGTACAGTCAACTGAAGCTTTCTTT,CASSVQSTEAFF
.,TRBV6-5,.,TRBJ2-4,TGTGCCAGCAGTCAACAGGTAGCCAAAAACATTCAGTACTTC,CASSQQVAKNIQYF
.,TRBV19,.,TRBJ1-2,TGTGCCAGTAGTCCTGGGTGGTTAAGGACAGACAACAACTATGGCTACACCTTC,CASSPGWLRTDNNYGYTF
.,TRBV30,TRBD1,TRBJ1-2,TGTGCCTGGAGTCCAGGGGGCTCAGTTGGCTACACCTTC,CAWSPGGSVGYTF
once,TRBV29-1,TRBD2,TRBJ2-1,TGCAGCGTTTCCCAGACTAGCGGGGAAAATGAGCAGTTCTTC,CSVSQTSGENEQFF
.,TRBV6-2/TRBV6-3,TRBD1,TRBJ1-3,TGTGCCAGCACCCCCGGGACAGGCCTCTCTGGAAACACCATATATTTT,CASTPGTGLSGNTIYF
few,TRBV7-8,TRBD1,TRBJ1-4,TGTGCCAGCAGCTTAAGGGACAGGGGGCTTGATGAAAAACTGTTTTTT,CASSLRDRGLDEKLFF
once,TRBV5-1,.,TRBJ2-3,TGCGCCAGCAGCGACCAGGCCAGCACAGATACGCAGTATTTT,CASSDQASTDTQYF
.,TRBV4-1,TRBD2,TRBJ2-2,TGCGCCAGCAGCCAAGATCATCTAGCGGGGGGCACCGGGGAGCTGTTTTTT,CASSQDHLAGGTGELFF